The source of this T cell receptor (beta chain) is a study of blood T cell repertoires in COVID-19. V shed 3 bases and J 7 bases; nucleotides not matched to a gene: 12. The CDR3 is 15 residues long. Germline V CDR1 and CDR2: SNHLY, FYNNEI. Profiled with immunoSEQ multiplex PCR; TCRdb holds only in-frame clones, not every one. The sample records over 300,000 clones, 89% being singletons. The sample taken for sequencing was peripheral blood. The sequence was collected from a man between 18 and 29 years old who had recovered from COVID-19. The chain combines TRBV2 with TRBJ2-7, with TRBD1 matching over 7 bases. The CDR3: CASSDLRQGLGEQYF. The CDR3 nucleotides read TGTGCCAGCAGTGATTTGAGACAGGGCCTAGGGGAGCAGTACTTC.